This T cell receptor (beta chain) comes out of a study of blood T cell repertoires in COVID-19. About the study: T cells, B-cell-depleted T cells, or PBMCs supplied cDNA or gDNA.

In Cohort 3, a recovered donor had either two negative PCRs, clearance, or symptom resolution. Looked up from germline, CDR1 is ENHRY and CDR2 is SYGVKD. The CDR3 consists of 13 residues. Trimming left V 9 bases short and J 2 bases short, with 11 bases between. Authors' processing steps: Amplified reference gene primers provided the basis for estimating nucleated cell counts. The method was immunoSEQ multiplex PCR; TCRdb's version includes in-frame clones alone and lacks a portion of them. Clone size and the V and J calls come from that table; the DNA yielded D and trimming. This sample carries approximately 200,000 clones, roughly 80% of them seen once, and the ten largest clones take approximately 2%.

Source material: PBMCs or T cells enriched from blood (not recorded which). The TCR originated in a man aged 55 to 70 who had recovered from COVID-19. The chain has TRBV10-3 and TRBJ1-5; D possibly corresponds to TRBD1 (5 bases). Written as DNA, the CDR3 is TGTGCCATTGGCGGGGGTGGCAATCAGCCCCAGCATTTT. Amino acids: CAIGGGGNQPQHF.